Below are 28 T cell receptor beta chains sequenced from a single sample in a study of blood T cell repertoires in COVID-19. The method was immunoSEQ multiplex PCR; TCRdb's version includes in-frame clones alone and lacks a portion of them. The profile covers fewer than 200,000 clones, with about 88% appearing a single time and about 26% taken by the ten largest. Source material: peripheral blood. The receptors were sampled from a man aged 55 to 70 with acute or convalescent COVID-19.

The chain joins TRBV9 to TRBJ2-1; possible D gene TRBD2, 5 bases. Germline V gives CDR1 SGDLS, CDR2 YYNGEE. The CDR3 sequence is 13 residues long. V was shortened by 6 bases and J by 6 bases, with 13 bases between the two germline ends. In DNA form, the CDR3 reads TGTGCCAGCACCATAGAGGCGGGCAATGAGCAGTTCTTC. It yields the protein CASTIEAGNEQFF.

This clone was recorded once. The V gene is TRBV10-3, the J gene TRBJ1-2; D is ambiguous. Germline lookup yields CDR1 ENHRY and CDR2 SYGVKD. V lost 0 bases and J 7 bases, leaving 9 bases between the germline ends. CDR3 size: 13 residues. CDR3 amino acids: CAISESAASGYTF. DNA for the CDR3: TGTGCCATCAGTGAGTCGGCGGCTTCTGGCTACACCTTC.

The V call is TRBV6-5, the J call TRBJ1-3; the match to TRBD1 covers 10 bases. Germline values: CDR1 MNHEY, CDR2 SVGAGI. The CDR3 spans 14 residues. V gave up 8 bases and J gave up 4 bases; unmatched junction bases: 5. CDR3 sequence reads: CASETGGSGNTIYF. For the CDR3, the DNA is TGTGCCAGCGAGACAGGGGGCTCCGGAAACACCATATATTTT.

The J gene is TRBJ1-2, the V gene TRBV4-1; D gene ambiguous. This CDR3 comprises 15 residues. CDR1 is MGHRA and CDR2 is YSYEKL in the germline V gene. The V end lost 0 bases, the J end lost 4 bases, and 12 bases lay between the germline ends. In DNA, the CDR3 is TGCGCCAGCAGCCAAGATTCCGGGGAGGGCTATGGCTACACCTTC. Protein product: CASSQDSGEGYGYTF.

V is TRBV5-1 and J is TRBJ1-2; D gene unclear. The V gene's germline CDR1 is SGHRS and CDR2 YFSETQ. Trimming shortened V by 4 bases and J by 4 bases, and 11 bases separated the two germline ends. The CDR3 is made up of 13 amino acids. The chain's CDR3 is CASSPEGGYGYTF. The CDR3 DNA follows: TGCGCCAGCAGCCCAGAGGGTGGCTATGGCTACACCTTC.

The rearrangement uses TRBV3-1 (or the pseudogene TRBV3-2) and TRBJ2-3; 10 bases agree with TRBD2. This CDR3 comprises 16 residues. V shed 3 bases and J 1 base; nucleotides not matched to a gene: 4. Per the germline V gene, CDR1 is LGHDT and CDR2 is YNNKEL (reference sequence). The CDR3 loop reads CASSQYTSGGTDTQYF. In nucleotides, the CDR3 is TGTGCCAGCAGCCAGTATACTAGCGGGGGCACAGATACGCAGTATTTT.

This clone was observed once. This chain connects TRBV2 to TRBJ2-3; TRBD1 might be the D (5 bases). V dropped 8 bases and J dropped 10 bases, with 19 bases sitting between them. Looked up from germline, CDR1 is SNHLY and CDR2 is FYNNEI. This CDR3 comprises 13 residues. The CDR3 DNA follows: TGTGCCAGCGCACAGGCCCCGCACACGTCGCAGTATTTT. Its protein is CASAQAPHTSQYF.

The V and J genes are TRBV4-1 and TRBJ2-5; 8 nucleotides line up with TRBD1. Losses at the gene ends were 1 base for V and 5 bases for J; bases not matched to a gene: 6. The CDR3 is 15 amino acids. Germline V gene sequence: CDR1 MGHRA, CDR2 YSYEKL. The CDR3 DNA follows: TGCGCCAGCAGCCAAGCCCGGGACAGGATTGAGACCCAGTACTTC. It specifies CASSQARDRIETQYF.

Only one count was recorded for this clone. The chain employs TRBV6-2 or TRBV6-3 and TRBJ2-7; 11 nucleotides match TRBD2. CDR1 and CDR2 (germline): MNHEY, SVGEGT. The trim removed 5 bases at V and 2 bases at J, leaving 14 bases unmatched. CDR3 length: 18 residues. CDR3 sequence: CASSPRVAGGPSTYEQYV. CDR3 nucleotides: TGTGCCAGCAGTCCGAGGGTAGCGGGGGGGCCTTCGACCTACGAGCAGTACGTC.

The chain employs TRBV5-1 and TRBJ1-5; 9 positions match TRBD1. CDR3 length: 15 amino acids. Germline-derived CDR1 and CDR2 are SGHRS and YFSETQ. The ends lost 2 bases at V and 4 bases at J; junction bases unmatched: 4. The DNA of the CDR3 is TGCGCCAGCAGCTTTACAGGGGGCTGGAATCAGCCCCAGCATTTT. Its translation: CASSFTGGWNQPQHF.

CDR3 in DNA: TGTGCCAGCAGCCAAGGCAGGGGGCATCAGCCCCAGCATTTT. Translated, it gives CASSQGRGHQPQHF. The chain couples TRBV3-1 (or the pseudogene TRBV3-2) to TRBJ1-5; 8 bases match TRBD1. Germline V CDR1 and CDR2: LGHDT, YNNKEL (reference sequence). The CDR3 totals 14 residues. The V segment lost 1 base and the J segment 5 bases; nucleotides outside the gene matches: 1.

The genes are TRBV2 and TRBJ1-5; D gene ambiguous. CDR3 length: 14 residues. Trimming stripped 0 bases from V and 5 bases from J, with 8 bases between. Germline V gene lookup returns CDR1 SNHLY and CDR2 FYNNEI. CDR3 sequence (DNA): TGTGCCAGCAGTGAAGCGACACCTTATCAGCCCCAGCATTTT. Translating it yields CASSEATPYQPQHF.

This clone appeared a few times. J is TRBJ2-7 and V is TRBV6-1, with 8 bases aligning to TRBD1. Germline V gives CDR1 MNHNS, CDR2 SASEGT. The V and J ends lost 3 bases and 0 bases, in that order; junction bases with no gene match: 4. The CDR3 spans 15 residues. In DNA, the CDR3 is TGTGCCAGCAGTGATTTCGGACAGGGCTCCTACGAGCAGTACTTC. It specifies CASSDFGQGSYEQYF.

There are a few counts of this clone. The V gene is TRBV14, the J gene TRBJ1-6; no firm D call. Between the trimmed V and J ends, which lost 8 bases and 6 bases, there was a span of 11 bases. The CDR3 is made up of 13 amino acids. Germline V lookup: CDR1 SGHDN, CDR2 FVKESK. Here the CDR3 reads CASASGINSPLHF. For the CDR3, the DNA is TGTGCCAGCGCGTCAGGCATTAATTCACCCCTCCACTTT.

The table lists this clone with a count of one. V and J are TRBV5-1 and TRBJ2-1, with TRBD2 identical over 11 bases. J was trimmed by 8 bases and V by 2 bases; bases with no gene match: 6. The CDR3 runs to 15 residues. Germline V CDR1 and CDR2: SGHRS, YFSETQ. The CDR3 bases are TGCGCCAGCAGCTTCCCTAGCGGGAGGTTAGATGAGCAGTTCTTC. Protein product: CASSFPSGRLDEQFF. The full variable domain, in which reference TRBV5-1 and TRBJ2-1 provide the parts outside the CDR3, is KAGVTQTPRYLIKTRGQQVTLSCSPISGHRSVSWYQQTPGQGLQFLFEYFSETQRNKGNFPGRFSGRQFSNSRSEMNVSTLELGDSALYLCASSFPSGRLDEQFFGPGTRLTVL.

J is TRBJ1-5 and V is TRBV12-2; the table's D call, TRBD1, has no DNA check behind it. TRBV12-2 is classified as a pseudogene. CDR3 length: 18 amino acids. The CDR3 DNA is TGTGCAAGTCGCTTCCACACAGGGACCCTCGACCCCAATCAGCCCCAGCATTTT. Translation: CASRFHTGTLDPNQPQHF.

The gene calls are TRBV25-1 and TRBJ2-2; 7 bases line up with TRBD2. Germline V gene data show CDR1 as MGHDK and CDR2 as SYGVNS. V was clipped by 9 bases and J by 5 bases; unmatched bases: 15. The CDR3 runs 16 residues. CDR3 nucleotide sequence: TGTGCCAGTCGCCCTAGCGGTACCGGCCGTACCGGGGAGCTGTTTTTT. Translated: CASRPSGTGRTGELFF. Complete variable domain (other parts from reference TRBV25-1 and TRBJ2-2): EADIYQTPRYLVIGTGKKITLECSQTMGHDKMYWYQQDPGMELHLIHYSYGVNSTEKGDLSSESTVSRIRTEHFPLTLESARPSHTSQYLCASRPSGTGRTGELFFGEGSRLTVL.

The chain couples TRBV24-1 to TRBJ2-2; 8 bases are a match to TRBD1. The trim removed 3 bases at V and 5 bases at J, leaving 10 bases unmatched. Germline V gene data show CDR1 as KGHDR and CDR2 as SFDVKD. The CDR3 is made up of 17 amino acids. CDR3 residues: CATSDTQDRAGTGELFF. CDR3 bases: TGTGCCACCAGTGATACCCAGGACAGGGCCGGGACCGGGGAGCTGTTTTTT.

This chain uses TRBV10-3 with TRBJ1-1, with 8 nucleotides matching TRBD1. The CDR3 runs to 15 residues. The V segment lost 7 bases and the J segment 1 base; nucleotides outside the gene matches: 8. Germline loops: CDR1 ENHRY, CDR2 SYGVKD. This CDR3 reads CAINQPGTGNTEAFF. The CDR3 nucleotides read TGTGCCATCAATCAGCCCGGGACAGGGAACACTGAAGCTTTCTTT.

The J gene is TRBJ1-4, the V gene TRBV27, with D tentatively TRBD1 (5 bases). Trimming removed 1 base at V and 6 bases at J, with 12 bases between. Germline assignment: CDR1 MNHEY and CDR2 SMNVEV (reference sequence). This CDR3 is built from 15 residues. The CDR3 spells CASSLLGGEDEKLFF. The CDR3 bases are TGTGCCAGCAGTTTATTGGGGGGGGAGGATGAAAAACTGTTTTTT. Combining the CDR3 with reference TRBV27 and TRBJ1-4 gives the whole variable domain EAQVTQNPRYLITVTGKKLTVTCSQNMNHEYMSWYRQDPGLGLRQIYYSMNVEVTDKGDVPEGYKVSRKEKRNFPLILESPSPNQTSLYFCASSLLGGEDEKLFFGSGTQLSVL.

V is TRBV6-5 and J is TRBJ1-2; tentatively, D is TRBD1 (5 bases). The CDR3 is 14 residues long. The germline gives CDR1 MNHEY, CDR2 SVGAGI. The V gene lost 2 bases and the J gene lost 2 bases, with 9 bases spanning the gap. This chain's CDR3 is CASSYGRGNYGYTF. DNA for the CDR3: TGTGCCAGCAGTTACGGCCGGGGGAACTATGGCTACACCTTC.

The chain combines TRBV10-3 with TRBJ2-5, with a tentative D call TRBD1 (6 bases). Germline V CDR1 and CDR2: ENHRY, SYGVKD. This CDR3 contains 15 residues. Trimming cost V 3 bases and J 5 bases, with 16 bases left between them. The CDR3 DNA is TGTGCCATCAGTGAATCCGGACAGCCCGAGGAGACCCAGTACTTC. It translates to CAISESGQPEETQYF.

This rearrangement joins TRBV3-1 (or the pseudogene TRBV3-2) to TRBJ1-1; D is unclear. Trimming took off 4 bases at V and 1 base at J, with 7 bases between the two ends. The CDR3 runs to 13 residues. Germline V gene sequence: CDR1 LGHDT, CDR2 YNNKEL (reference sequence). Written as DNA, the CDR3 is TGTGCCAGCAGCCTACAGAGGAACACTGAAGCTTTCTTT. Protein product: CASSLQRNTEAFF.

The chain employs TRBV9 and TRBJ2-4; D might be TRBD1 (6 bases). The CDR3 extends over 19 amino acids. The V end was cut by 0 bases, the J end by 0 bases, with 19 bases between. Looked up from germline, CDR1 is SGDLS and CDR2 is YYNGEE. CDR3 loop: CASSVDPGTQTLAKNIQYF. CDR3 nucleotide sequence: TGTGCCAGCAGCGTAGATCCGGGGACACAAACTCTAGCCAAAAACATTCAGTACTTC.

The chain's CDR3 is CASSLGQSVQPQHF. The CDR3 DNA is TGTGCCAGCAGCTTGGGACAGTCGGTTCAGCCCCAGCATTTT. The V and J genes are TRBV5-6 and TRBJ1-5, with a tentative D call TRBD1 (5 bases). Germline loops: CDR1 SGHDT, CDR2 YYEEEE. The V end lost 0 bases, the J end lost 6 bases, and 10 bases lay between the germline ends. This CDR3 comprises 14 residues.

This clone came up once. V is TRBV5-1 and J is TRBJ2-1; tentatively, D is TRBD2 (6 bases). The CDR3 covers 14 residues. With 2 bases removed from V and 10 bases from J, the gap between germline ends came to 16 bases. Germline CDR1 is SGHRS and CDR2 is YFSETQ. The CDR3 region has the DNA TGCGCCAGCAGCTTCGGGACTCACTCAGGAGAGCAGTTCTTC. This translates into CASSFGTHSGEQFF.

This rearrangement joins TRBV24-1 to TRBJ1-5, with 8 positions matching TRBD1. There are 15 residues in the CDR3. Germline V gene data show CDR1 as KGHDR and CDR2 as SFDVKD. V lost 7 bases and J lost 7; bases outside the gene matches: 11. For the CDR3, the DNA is TGTGCCACCAGCGCCGGAGACAGGGGCAGACAGCCCCAGCATTTT. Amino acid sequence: CATSAGDRGRQPQHF.

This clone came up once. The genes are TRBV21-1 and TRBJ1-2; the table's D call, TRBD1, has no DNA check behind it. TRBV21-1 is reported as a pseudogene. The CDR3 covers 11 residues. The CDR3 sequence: CASRYRGGYTF. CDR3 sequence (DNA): TGTGCCAGCAGGTACAGGGGTGGCTACACCTTC.